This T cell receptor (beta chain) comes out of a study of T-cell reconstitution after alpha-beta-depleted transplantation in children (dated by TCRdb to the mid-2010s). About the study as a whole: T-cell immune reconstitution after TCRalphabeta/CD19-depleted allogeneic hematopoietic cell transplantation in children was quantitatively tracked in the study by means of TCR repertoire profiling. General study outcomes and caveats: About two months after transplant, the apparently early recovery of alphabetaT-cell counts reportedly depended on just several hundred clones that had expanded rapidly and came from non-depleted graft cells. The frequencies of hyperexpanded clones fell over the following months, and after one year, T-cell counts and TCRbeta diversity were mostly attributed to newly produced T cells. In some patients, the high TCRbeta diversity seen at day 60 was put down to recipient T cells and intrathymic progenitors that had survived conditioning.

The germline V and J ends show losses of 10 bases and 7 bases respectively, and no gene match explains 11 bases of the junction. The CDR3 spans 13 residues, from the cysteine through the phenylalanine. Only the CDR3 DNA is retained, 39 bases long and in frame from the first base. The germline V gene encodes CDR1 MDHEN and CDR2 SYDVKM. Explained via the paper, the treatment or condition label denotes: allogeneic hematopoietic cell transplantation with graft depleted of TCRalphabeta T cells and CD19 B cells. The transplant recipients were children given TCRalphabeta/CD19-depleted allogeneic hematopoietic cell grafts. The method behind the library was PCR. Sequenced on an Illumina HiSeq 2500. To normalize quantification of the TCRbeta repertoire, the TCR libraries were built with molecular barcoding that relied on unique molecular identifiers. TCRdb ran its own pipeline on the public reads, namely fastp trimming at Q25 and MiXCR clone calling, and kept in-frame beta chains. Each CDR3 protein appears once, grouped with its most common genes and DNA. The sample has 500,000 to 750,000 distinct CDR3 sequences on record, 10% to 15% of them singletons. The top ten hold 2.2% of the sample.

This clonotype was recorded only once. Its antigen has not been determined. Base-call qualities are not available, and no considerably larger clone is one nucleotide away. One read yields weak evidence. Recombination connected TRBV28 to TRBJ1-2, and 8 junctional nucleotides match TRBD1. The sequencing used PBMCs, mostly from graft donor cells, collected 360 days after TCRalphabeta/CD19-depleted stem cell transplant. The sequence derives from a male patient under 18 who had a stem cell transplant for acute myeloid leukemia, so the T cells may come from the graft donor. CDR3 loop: CAIPIQGAGGYTF. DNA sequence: TGTGCCATCCCAATTCAGGGGGCAGGTGGCTACACCTTC.